These 27 T cell receptor beta chains share one sample of origin, sequenced in a study of T-cell reconstitution after alpha-beta-depleted transplantation in children (dated by TCRdb to the mid-2010s). The treatment or condition tag for this specimen amounts to: allogeneic hematopoietic cell transplantation with graft depleted of TCRalphabeta T cells and CD19 B cells. Library construction relied on PCR. Reads for this sample came from an Illumina HiSeq 2500. To normalize quantification of the TCRbeta repertoire, the TCR libraries were built with molecular barcoding that relied on unique molecular identifiers. TCRdb ran its own pipeline on the public reads, namely fastp trimming at Q25 and MiXCR clone calling, and kept in-frame beta chains. Each entry is one CDR3 protein sequence, shown with its most common DNA and genes. The sample table records about 440,000 distinct CDR3 sequences; about 40% of these occur just once. Under 30% of the sample lies in the top ten.

The sequencing here drew on PBMCs, taken before TCRalphabeta/CD19-depleted stem cell transplant. These TCRs come from a girl aged 2 to 9 with aplastic anemia, due to receive a stem cell transplant.

This clonotype was seen at least ten times. The V call is TRBV7-2, the J call TRBJ2-7, with 8 bases aligning to TRBD1. This CDR3 is 13 amino acids long. The V gene's germline CDR1 is SGHTA and CDR2 FQGNSA. J was trimmed by 5 bases and V by 6 bases; bases with no gene match: 6. The CDR3 loop is CASSRQGPHEQYF. CDR3 DNA: TGTGCCAGCAGTAGACAGGGGCCGCACGAGCAGTACTTC.

The V gene is TRBV4-2, the J gene TRBJ2-5; D unresolved. The V gene's germline CDR1 is LGHNA and CDR2 YNFKEQ. Trimming removed 1 base at V and 2 bases at J, with 8 bases between. This CDR3 is 14 amino acids long. The DNA for the CDR3 is TGTGCCAGCAGCCAAGTAGTGGAGCAAGAGACCCAGTACTTC. As protein: CASSQVVEQETQYF.

V usage is TRBV27 and J usage is TRBJ1-1; D is possibly TRBD1 (6 bases). In germline, CDR1 is MNHEY, CDR2 SMNVEV (reference sequence). V lost 5 bases to trimming and J lost 7 bases, with 26 bases between them. The CDR3 covers 17 residues. The CDR3 sequence: CASSHLSPGDRGVEAFF. As DNA, the CDR3 is TGTGCCAGCAGTCATCTCTCCCCAGGGGACCGAGGCGTTGAAGCTTTCTTT.

The genes are TRBV12-3 or TRBV12-4 and TRBJ1-4; D ambiguous. There are 11 residues in the CDR3. The V gene lost 5 bases and the J gene lost 6 bases, with 4 bases spanning the gap. Written as DNA, the CDR3 is TGTGCCAGCAGTCAACATGAAAAACTGTTTTTT. It encodes CASSQHEKLFF.

The chain is built from TRBV4-1 and TRBJ2-7; D may be TRBD1 (6 bases). The CDR3 is 15 amino acids. Germline values: CDR1 MGHRA, CDR2 YSYEKL. With 1 base removed from V and 3 bases from J, the gap between germline ends came to 13 bases. The CDR3 sequence is CASSQVGNRVYEQYF. The CDR3 nucleotides are TGCGCCAGCAGCCAAGTTGGTAACAGGGTCTACGAGCAGTACTTC.

The rearrangement links TRBV20-1 to TRBJ2-7; TRBD2 matches 7 bases. This CDR3 comprises 12 residues. Germline V CDR1 and CDR2: DFQATT, SNEGSKA (reference sequence). V lost 3 bases to trimming and J lost 4 bases; unmatched junction nucleotides: 3. The CDR3 sequence is CSASLAEYEQYF. Here the CDR3 DNA reads TGCAGTGCTAGTCTAGCGGAATACGAGCAGTACTTC.

This chain connects TRBV27 to TRBJ2-7; 11 bases match TRBD1. CDR1 is MNHEY and CDR2 is SMNVEV in the germline V gene (reference sequence). Germline trimming cut 2 bases from V and 6 bases from J; bases unmatched to any gene: 3. The CDR3 consists of 14 residues. This CDR3 reads CASSLRTGGSEQYF. The CDR3, as DNA: TGTGCCAGCAGTTTAAGGACAGGGGGCTCCGAGCAGTACTTC.

This chain uses TRBV5-1 with TRBJ2-1; D is tentatively TRBD1 or TRBD2 (5 bases each). The CDR3 runs to 14 residues. V lost 7 bases, J lost 12 bases, and 23 bases lay in between. CDR1 and CDR2 (germline): SGHRS, YFSETQ. The CDR3 here is CASANFRDPIAQFF. The CDR3 DNA reads TGCGCCAGCGCCAACTTCCGGGACCCAATTGCGCAGTTCTTC.

This sequence joins TRBV3-1 and TRBJ2-5, with D uncertain. Trimming cost V 1 base and J 1 base, with 10 bases left between them. The CDR3 is made up of 15 amino acids. CDR1 is LGHDT and CDR2 is YNNKEL in the germline V gene (reference sequence). CDR3 residues: CASSQGVEPQETQYF. The CDR3 DNA is TGTGCCAGCAGCCAAGGTGTGGAGCCCCAAGAGACCCAGTACTTC.

This clonotype was seen a few times. The rearrangement joins TRBV9 to TRBJ2-3; 8 bases map to TRBD2. The CDR3 is 15 amino acids. J lost 3 bases, V lost 3 bases, and 6 bases had no gene match. Germline CDR1 and CDR2: SGDLS and YYNGEE. The CDR3: CASSASGSLTDTQYF. The CDR3, as DNA: TGTGCCAGCAGCGCGAGCGGGAGTTTAACAGATACGCAGTATTTT.

This clonotype has more than one count but fewer than ten. V usage is TRBV7-9 and J usage is TRBJ1-2, with D tentatively TRBD1 (6 bases). Per germline, CDR1 SEHNR and CDR2 FQNEAQ (reference sequence). This CDR3 comprises 15 residues. V was shortened by 5 bases and J by 8 bases, with 21 bases between the two germline ends. CDR3 residues: CASSISTGFPTGYTF. DNA for the CDR3: TGTGCCAGCAGCATATCTACAGGGTTCCCTACGGGCTACACCTTC.

The V gene is TRBV20-1, the J gene TRBJ2-7, with a possible D match to TRBD1 (5 bases). The germline gives CDR1 DFQATT, CDR2 SNEGSKA (reference sequence). The CDR3 loop spans 14 amino acids. Trimming stripped 0 bases from V and 5 bases from J, with 14 bases between. The CDR3 DNA reads TGCAGTGCTAGAGATTGGCAGGGTTTCCACGAGCAGTACTTC. Its protein is CSARDWQGFHEQYF.

This clonotype was seen a few times. The rearrangement joins TRBV19 to TRBJ1-5; 9 nucleotides line up with TRBD1. CDR1 LNHDA and CDR2 SQIVND come from the germline V gene (reference sequence). CDR3 length: 14 residues. Trimming removed 2 bases from V and 9 bases from J; junction bases left unmatched: 5. In DNA, the CDR3 is TGTGCCAGTAGTATAACGGGACAGGGATCGCCCCAGCATTTT. Residues: CASSITGQGSPQHF.

In this sample, this clonotype turned up once. The gene calls are TRBV20-1 and TRBJ2-1; D unclear. The CDR3 sequence is 17 residues long. Trimming cost V 4 bases and J 0 bases, with 19 bases left between them. The germline V gene encodes CDR1 DFQATT and CDR2 SNEGSKA (reference sequence). The chain's CDR3 is CSAKYPLSPSSYNEQFF. The CDR3 nucleotides read TGCAGTGCTAAATATCCCCTCTCCCCCAGCTCCTACAATGAGCAGTTCTTC.

The rearrangement links TRBV4-2 to TRBJ2-5, with D perhaps being TRBD1 or TRBD2 (7 bases each). The CDR3 is 15 amino acids. Germline V gene lookup returns CDR1 LGHNA and CDR2 YNFKEQ. V shed 4 bases and J shed 5 bases, with 17 bases lying between them. This CDR3 reads CASSPQGEGMETQYF. The CDR3 DNA follows: TGTGCCAGCAGCCCCCAGGGGGAGGGCATGGAGACCCAGTACTTC.

This clonotype was recorded many times. This chain uses TRBV9 with TRBJ1-2; TRBD1 agrees at 7 bases. V lost 3 bases and J lost 6; bases outside the gene matches: 14. Germline-derived CDR1 and CDR2 are SGDLS and YYNGEE. The CDR3 loop spans 16 amino acids. CDR3 sequence (DNA): TGTGCCAGCAGCGGATACCGGGACAGCGGGGATAATGGCTACACCTTC. Translation: CASSGYRDSGDNGYTF.

This clonotype turned up a few times. V gene TRBV18 combines with J gene TRBJ2-6; 12 bases are shared with TRBD1. CDR1 is KGHSH, CDR2 LQKENI, per germline. The CDR3 has 19 amino acids. V lost 2 bases, J lost 2 bases, and 7 bases stayed unmatched. The CDR3 sequence: CASSPVSGTGGTGANVLTF. As DNA, the CDR3 is TGTGCCAGCTCACCAGTATCCGGGACAGGGGGCACTGGGGCCAACGTCCTGACTTTC.

This clonotype was observed a handful of times. The CDR3 DNA is TGTGCCAGCAGCTATACCCCTCGGGGTTACGAGCAGTACTTC. Its protein product is CASSYTPRGYEQYF. The chain uses TRBV7-2 and TRBJ2-7; TRBD2 might be the D (5 bases). The CDR3 sequence is 14 residues long. CDR1 and CDR2 from the germline V gene are SGHTA and FQGNSA. Trimming cost V 4 bases and J 4 bases, with 14 bases left between them.

This clonotype was observed many times. The rearrangement links TRBV12-5 to TRBJ2-1, with D perhaps matching TRBD2 (5 bases). CDR3 length equals 15 residues. The germline gives CDR1 LGHNT, CDR2 FRNRAP. Trimming took 1 base from V and 2 from J, leaving 9 bases between them. The CDR3 coding sequence is TGTGCTAGTGGTTTGGGAGGGCTAACCTACAATGAGCAGTTCTTC. Amino acid sequence: CASGLGGLTYNEQFF.

The chain has TRBV20-1 and TRBJ2-7; no definite D call. There are 13 residues in the CDR3. Trimming stripped 0 bases from V and 7 bases from J, with 13 bases between. Per germline, CDR1 DFQATT and CDR2 SNEGSKA (reference sequence). The CDR3 loop reads CSARDSSLKEQYF. The CDR3 nucleotides read TGCAGTGCTAGAGATTCCAGTTTAAAGGAGCAGTACTTC.

This clonotype has just a few counts. This rearrangement joins TRBV27 to TRBJ2-6, with unresolved D. The germline V gene encodes CDR1 MNHEY and CDR2 SMNVEV (reference sequence). The CDR3 loop spans 13 amino acids. Trimming took 5 bases from V and 2 from J, leaving 4 bases between them. CDR3 loop: CASSTAGANVLTF. CDR3 coding DNA: TGTGCCAGCAGTACCGCTGGGGCCAACGTCCTGACTTTC.

This clonotype was observed a few times. The chain employs TRBV10-1 and TRBJ2-1, with no clear D. The CDR3 totals 14 residues. The V end lost 5 bases, the J end lost 0 bases, and 8 bases lay between the germline ends. Germline V gene data show CDR1 as WNHNN and CDR2 as SYGVQD (reference sequence). Written as DNA, the CDR3 is TGCGCCAGCAGTAAAGGGATCTCCTACAATGAGCAGTTCTTC. Protein product: CASSKGISYNEQFF.

V gene TRBV15 combines with J gene TRBJ2-5, with a possible D match to TRBD2 (5 bases). Germline lookup yields CDR1 LNHNV and CDR2 YYDKDF (reference sequence). V dropped 1 base and J dropped 5 bases, with 14 bases sitting between them. This CDR3 has 15 residues. CDR3 bases: TGTGCCACCAGCAGAGGCGCCGGGATCGGGGAGACCCAGTACTTC. This sequence encodes CATSRGAGIGETQYF. The complete variable domain, with remaining parts taken from reference TRBV15 and TRBJ2-5, reads DAMVIQNPRYQVTQFGKPVTLSCSQTLNHNVMYWYQQKSSQAPKLLFHYYDKDFNNEADTPDNFQSRRPNTSFCFLDIRSPGLGDTAMYLCATSRGAGIGETQYFGPGTRLLVL.

This chain links TRBV12-3 or TRBV12-4 with TRBJ1-2; D gene uncertain. Trimming took off 1 base at V and 8 bases at J, with 11 bases between the two ends. This CDR3 comprises 13 residues. The CDR3 bases are TGTGCCAGCAGTTTAGGGACCTCTGGGGGCTACACCTTC. Translation: CASSLGTSGGYTF.

The V gene is TRBV3-1, the J gene TRBJ2-7; D possibly matches TRBD1 or TRBD2 (5 bases each). In germline, CDR1 is LGHDT, CDR2 YNNKEL (reference sequence). The CDR3 loop spans 16 amino acids. The V end was cut by 5 bases, the J end by 3 bases, with 20 bases between. The CDR3 nucleotides read TGTGCCAGCAGCTCGACCTCGGGGACGCGCCTCTACGAGCAGTACTTC. This codes for CASSSTSGTRLYEQYF.

This clonotype was recorded a few times. The chain uses TRBV20-1 and TRBJ2-4; 7 bases match TRBD2. V lost 5 bases, J lost 2 bases, and 12 bases stayed unmatched. This CDR3 is built from 16 residues. The V gene's germline CDR1 is DFQATT and CDR2 SNEGSKA (reference sequence). CDR3 in DNA: TGCAGTGCTGCCGGCGCGGGAGTGGTAACCAAAAACATTCAGTACTTC. Translating gives CSAAGAGVVTKNIQYF.

This chain links TRBV5-4 with TRBJ2-2; 7 nucleotides agree with TRBD1. V lost 2 bases to trimming and J lost 2 bases; unmatched junction nucleotides: 3. CDR1 SGHNT and CDR2 YYREEE come from the germline V gene (reference sequence). The CDR3 contains 15 residues. The CDR3 sequence is CASSFRDRNTGELFF. As DNA, the CDR3 is TGTGCCAGCAGCTTCCGGGACAGAAACACCGGGGAGCTGTTTTTT.